The entry that follows covers one T cell receptor beta chain sequence. This clonotype was counted ten times or more. It has no known antigen specificity. Per-base quality was not reported, and no clone a single base away is much larger than it. The hyperthyroidism patients were 18 to 65 years old and newly diagnosed, with a disease duration of less than 2 months. Patients with other autoimmune diseases, uncontrolled infections, pregnancy or lactation were excluded from the study. Diagnosis relied on clinical symptoms, serum thyroxine, TRAb, thyroid ultrasound and orbital computed tomography. Total RNA was extracted using Trizol reagent, and RNA quality was checked on an Agilent 2100 Bioanalyzer. The sample originates from a study of Graves' ophthalmopathy and Graves' hyperthyroidism (dated by TCRdb to 2016 to 2019). For context, the study as a whole: Stable hyperthyroidism was defined as no progression to ophthalmopathy within 18 months of follow-up. The study used TCR beta repertoire signatures to distinguish Graves' ophthalmopathy from Graves' hyperthyroidism and to predict progression to ophthalmopathy. In total, 135 blood samples were TCR-sequenced: approximately 40 ophthalmopathy, some 72 hyperthyroidism and about 17 hyperthyroidism-to-ophthalmopathy patients. To explore V-J signatures distinguishing ophthalmopathy from hyperthyroidism, a discovery set of under 110 patients (roughly 44 ophthalmopathy, 55 to 60 stable hyperthyroidism) was enrolled. The independent validation cohort included around 19 hyperthyroidism patients plus 17 patients who later progressed from hyperthyroidism to ophthalmopathy. In over five hyperthyroidism patients, T-cell repertoires of thyroid tissue and blood were compared. Once sampling was done, hyperthyroidism patients were given methimazole at a starting dose of 30 mg daily, while ophthalmopathy patients were given high-dose intravenous methylprednisolone.

Findings and caveats that apply to the study as a whole: Among expanded thyroid clonotypes with frequency above 0.001, most also showed up in blood, which suggests that blood repertoires may reflect the thyroid immune response. In cross-validation, the 13-signature model distinguished ophthalmopathy from stable hyperthyroidism with 85% to 90% sensitivity and about 84% specificity, and in the test set the corresponding values were roughly 80% and 76%. In validation, the model predicted ophthalmopathy progression with more than 55% sensitivity and 72% to 80% specificity; some 13 predicted patients were CT-confirmed with GO in a median of approximately six months. No statistical method was used to set the sample size in advance, and the investigators knew which group each participant was assigned to.

For repertoire sequencing, TCR beta CDR3 regions were amplified from RNA transcripts. The first round of RT-PCR was done with HTBI primers and the Qiagen OneStep RT-PCR kit, and was followed by a second round of multiplex PCR, then size selection and purification. Libraries were sequenced paired-end with 100 bp reads on an Illumina HiSeq2000. For the original study's pipeline: Reads were processed with SOAPnuke, discarding reads with adapters, uncalled bases, mean Phred below 15, or no exact constant-primer or identifier match. COPE v1.2.5 was used to merge high-quality paired reads. Unique nucleotide sequences were defined as clonotypes and aligned to IMGT TRB V, D and J references using MiTCR v1.1. Only V-J combinations with frequency above 0.0001 were analysed, covering approximately 99% of repertoires. For each V-J combination, a TCR clonal expansion and chaos score was defined as F50 clonal expansion divided by the chaos observed in the TCRdist matrix. Welch's t-statistics and random forest were used to reduce the features to about twelve V-J combinations, which were then used as input to a naive Bayes classifier. The similarity between thyroid and blood repertoires was quantified using the Morisita-Horn index. In TCRdb, the public reads were trimmed at Q25 with fastp and aligned with MiXCR, with productive beta chains retained. For every CDR3 protein sequence, its rows merge into one entry that carries the most common genes and DNA. The V and J calls follow TCRdb's processing rather than the paper's. This sample gives some 1.1 million distinct CDR3 sequences in total; approximately 35% of them show up just once. The ten largest clonotypes hold approximately 12% of the sample.

For this chain, trimming is 0 bases at the V end and 8 bases at the J end, and the number of junction bases without a gene match is 12. The CDR3 has 17 amino acids, counting the end cysteine and phenylalanine. Only the CDR3 part of the read is kept: 51 bases, read in frame from the first base. CDR1 and CDR2, per the germline V gene, are SGHDN and FVKESK. The chain links TRBV14 with TRBJ1-5; 8 bases in between match TRBD1. The clonotype comes from an adult man with Graves' hyperthyroidism. The specimen sequenced was peripheral blood or thyroid tissue (not recorded which). The bases read TGTGCCAGCAGCCAAGATGACGCTGGACAGGGCAGCGAGCCCCAGCATTTT. It codes for CASSQDDAGQGSEPQHF.